This TCR beta chain was captured by sequencing in a study of cytomegalovirus exposure and HLA in healthy donors. PCR primers comprised 60 Vbeta and 13 Jbeta primers. Data came from immunoSEQ multiplex PCR; TCRdb stores just in-frame clones and leaves some out. This sample contains 150,000 or so clones. The CDR3 loop spans 15 amino acids. Germline CDR1 is LNHDA and CDR2 is SQIVND (reference sequence). The V end was cut by 5 bases, the J end by 8 bases, with 19 bases between. Donors had nominal health at sampling but likely had unrecorded immune exposures. V and J are TRBV19 and TRBJ1-5, with TRBD1 as a possible D gene (5 bases). This clonotype was obtained from a middle-aged woman in good health and CMV-seropositive. Sequenced material: PBMCs. CDR3 sequence (DNA): TGTGCCAGTAGTCTCACCAGGGTCACCCCGGAGCCCCAGCATTTT. Translating gives CASSLTRVTPEPQHF.